This T cell receptor beta chain was found in a study of blood T cell repertoires in COVID-19. V lost 2 bases, J lost 7 bases, and 9 bases lay in between. This CDR3 is built from 13 residues. The germline gives CDR1 MNHNS, CDR2 SASEGT. Only in-frame clones appear in the TCRdb table, and some are missing; sequencing was by immunoSEQ multiplex PCR. The data hold 300,000 to 350,000 clones, with around 88% observed a single time. Sequenced sample: peripheral blood. This clonotype was obtained from a woman aged 30 to 39 with COVID-19, enrolled during active disease. The chain joins TRBV6-1 to TRBJ1-5; TRBD1 might be the D (6 bases). CDR3 protein: CASSEQGNQPQHF. CDR3 DNA: TGTGCCAGCAGTGAACAGGGGAACCAGCCCCAGCATTTT.